This is a list of T cell receptor beta chains from one sample in a study of CD4 T cells in relation to SARS-CoV-2 and coronaviruses. These TCRs' antigens remain unknown. Method: immunoSEQ multiplex PCR; TCRdb's copy keeps in-frame clones and lacks some. This table holds around 11,000 clones, around 83% found once. Sequencing input: CD4+ T cells from PBMCs, cultured in vitro. These receptor sequences come from a human donor in good health. Each CDR3 is given with its conserved first and last residue. The order of the fields is clone size, D gene, J gene, V gene, CDR3 protein, CDR3 DNA. The D gene is left open where the match is weak. Clone size, where shown, is once, few, many, or a class for clones that have expanded.

. TRBD2 TRBJ2-3 TRBV3-1/TRBV3-2 CASSLSGGTDTQYF TGTGCCAGCAGCCTAAGCGGGGGGACAGATACGCAGTATTTT
once TRBD1 TRBJ1-2 TRBV5-4 CASSLAGTGDGYGYTF TGTGCCAGCAGCTTGGCCGGGACAGGGGATGGTTATGGCTACACCTTC
. TRBD1 TRBJ1-1 TRBV9 CASSPRQGGDTEAFF TGTGCCAGCAGCCCCCGACAGGGCGGGGACACTGAAGCTTTCTTT
few . TRBJ1-6 TRBV5-6 CASSLEGPGSPLHF TGTGCCAGCAGCTTGGAGGGTCCGGGGTCACCCCTCCACTTT
. . TRBJ1-2 TRBV4-1 CASSQGQGPGGYTF TGCGCCAGCAGCCAAGGGCAGGGCCCGGGGGGCTACACCTTC
. TRBD2 TRBJ2-7 TRBV4-1 CASSHRLAGSRGLSYEQYF TGCGCCAGCAGCCACAGACTAGCGGGATCGAGGGGCCTTTCCTACGAGCAGTACTTC
. . TRBJ1-1 TRBV7-8 CASSLAEQFVGTEAFF TGTGCCAGCAGCTTAGCTGAACAGTTTGTGGGCACTGAAGCTTTCTTT
. TRBD2 TRBJ2-1 TRBV29-1 CSVTSGSYNEQFF TGCAGCGTAACTAGCGGGAGTTACAATGAGCAGTTCTTC
. . TRBJ1-1 TRBV3-1/TRBV3-2 CASSHRPLRRGGNTEAFF TGTGCCAGCAGCCACCGACCCCTGAGGAGGGGAGGTAACACTGAAGCTTTCTTT
. TRBD2 TRBJ2-3 TRBV2 CASREGTSGAYTDTQYF TGTGCCAGCAGAGAGGGGACTAGCGGAGCCTACACAGATACGCAGTATTTT
. TRBD2 TRBJ2-1 TRBV11-3 CASSLGGTSGGSEQFF TGTGCCAGCAGCTTAGGGGGGACTAGCGGGGGATCTGAGCAGTTCTTC
. . TRBJ1-1 TRBV7-2 CASSLDFRGTEAFF TGTGCCAGCAGCTTAGATTTTCGTGGGACTGAAGCTTTCTTT
few . TRBJ1-2 TRBV10-1 CARRGLLHSGTNGYTF TGCGCCAGAAGGGGCCTCCTGCACTCCGGAACAAATGGCTACACCTTC
. TRBD2 TRBJ2-1 TRBV5-1 CASSPLTSGGNEQFF TGCGCCAGCAGCCCGCTGACTAGCGGGGGAAATGAGCAGTTCTTC
. . TRBJ2-1 TRBV2 CASNIGGYNEQFF TGTGCCAGCAACATAGGGGGCTACAATGAGCAGTTCTTC
. TRBD1 TRBJ2-4 TRBV6-6 CASSSGTGGIQYF TGTGCCAGCAGTTCCGGGACAGGGGGCATTCAGTACTTC
. TRBD1 TRBJ2-3 TRBV5-1 CASSLGGTGTDTQYF TGCGCCAGCAGCTTGGGGGGGACAGGGACAGATACGCAGTATTTT
. . TRBJ2-7 TRBV3-1/TRBV3-2 CASSQVPGGYEQYF TGTGCCAGCAGCCAAGTTCCAGGGGGGTACGAGCAGTACTTC
. . TRBJ1-6 TRBV19 CASSFDNSPLHF TGTGCCAGTAGTTTTGATAATTCACCCCTCCACTTT
. . TRBJ1-1 TRBV18 CASSPRDLGTEAFF TGTGCCAGCTCACCCAGGGACCTCGGGACTGAAGCTTTCTTT
. . TRBJ2-1 TRBV11-2 CASSSSGLYNEQFF TGTGCCAGCAGCTCATCCGGACTGTACAATGAGCAGTTCTTC
. . TRBJ2-5 TRBV7-2 CASTPGGFQETQYF TGTGCCAGCACCCCTGGAGGATTCCAAGAGACCCAGTACTTC
. . TRBJ2-1 TRBV9 CASSVAAGSSYNEQFF TGTGCCAGCAGCGTAGCTGCGGGGAGCTCCTACAATGAGCAGTTCTTC
. . TRBJ1-4 TRBV19 CASSIAHAATNEKLFF TGTGCCAGTAGTATAGCCCATGCCGCAACTAATGAAAAACTGTTTTTT
. . TRBJ1-1 TRBV5-5 CASRQTGWGNTEAFF TGTGCCAGCAGGCAAACAGGGTGGGGGAACACTGAAGCTTTCTTT
. . TRBJ1-1 TRBV5-6 CASSLGGVNTEAFF TGTGCCAGCAGCTTAGGAGGGGTGAACACTGAAGCTTTCTTT
. TRBD2 TRBJ2-7 TRBV6-5 CASSYGPSGSGHEQYF TGTGCCAGCAGTTACGGCCCCAGCGGGAGCGGCCACGAGCAGTACTTC
. TRBD2 TRBJ2-7 TRBV10-3 CATGGGGGSYEQYF TGTGCCACGGGAGGAGGCGGAGGCTCCTACGAGCAGTACTTC
. TRBD1 TRBJ2-5 TRBV6-6 CATQGAGETQYF TGTGCCACCCAGGGGGCCGGGGAGACCCAGTACTTC
. . TRBJ2-2 TRBV19 CASSIGGPGELFF TGTGCCAGTAGTATAGGGGGCCCCGGGGAGCTGTTTTTT
. . TRBJ2-7 TRBV7-9 CALGGIPYEQYF TGTGCCTTGGGGGGAATCCCCTACGAGCAGTACTTC
. TRBD1 TRBJ2-5 TRBV7-2 CATGTGSQETQYF TGTGCCACTGGGACAGGTTCCCAAGAGACCCAGTACTTC
. TRBD2 TRBJ2-2 TRBV6-2/TRBV6-3 CASSPWGLAGTGELFF TGTGCCAGCAGTCCGTGGGGACTAGCGGGAACCGGGGAGCTGTTTTTT
. . TRBJ1-5 TRBV6-5 CASRGGIGQPQHF TGTGCCAGCAGGGGAGGGATAGGTCAGCCCCAGCATTTT
few . TRBJ1-1 TRBV5-1 CASSLQVGDTEAFF TGCGCCAGCAGCCTACAGGTGGGGGACACTGAAGCTTTCTTT
. . TRBJ1-1 TRBV7-9 CASSLASVNTEAFF TGTGCCAGCAGCTTAGCGTCGGTGAACACTGAAGCTTTCTTT
. TRBD1 TRBJ1-3 TRBV11-2 CASSLTYTGTGAAGNTIYF TGTGCCAGCAGCTTAACTTACACCGGGACAGGGGCCGCGGGAAACACCATATATTTT
. . TRBJ2-3 TRBV6-2/TRBV6-3 CASSLMGGRSTDTQYF TGTGCCAGCAGTCTCATGGGGGGGCGAAGCACAGATACGCAGTATTTT
. . TRBJ1-2 TRBV7-2 CASSLAGKSYGYTF TGTGCCAGCAGCTTAGCGGGCAAATCCTATGGCTACACCTTC
. . TRBJ2-4 TRBV6-5 CASRPAGLPGIQYF TGTGCCAGCAGGCCCGCGGGACTCCCTGGCATTCAGTACTTC
. TRBD1 TRBJ1-5 TRBV6-5 CASRTGQGVNQPQHF TGTGCCAGCAGAACCGGACAGGGCGTAAATCAGCCCCAGCATTTT